The present T cell receptor (beta chain) was sequenced within a study of Ad26.COV2.S vaccination and SARS-CoV-2 variants. Whole-study findings and limits: Vaccine recipients showed a spike-specific TCR breadth that was higher than in placebo recipients.

The treatment: 19 received Ad26.COV2.S at low or high dose, single or two shots; several received placebo; per-sample allocation not given. On day 63 after the first injection, vaccine and placebo recipients gave samples. Vaccination employed an Ad26 vector expressing the Wuhan-strain SARS-CoV-2 spike. Libraries were prepared by immunoSEQ multiplex PCR; TCRdb keeps only in-frame clonotypes and omits some of them. This repertoire shows a few hundred thousand clones, around 89% found once; its top ten account for 3.6%. Details on this clone: What it recognizes is unknown.

The clonotype was recovered from a person aged 18 to 59 who received the Ad26.COV2.S COVID-19 vaccine or a placebo. Sequenced here: peripheral blood, sampled in a trial of Ad26.COV2.S vaccine versus placebo.

CDR3 sequence (DNA): TGTGCCAGCAGCTCTAATCCCCGGATGGCTAATTCACCCCTCCACTTT. Amino acids: CASSSNPRMANSPLHF. The rearrangement links TRBV7-9 to TRBJ1-6; D not certain. V gave up 4 bases and J gave up 6 bases, with 16 bases separating them. The CDR3 loop spans 16 amino acids. The germline gives CDR1 SEHNR, CDR2 FQNEAQ (reference sequence).